The 18 T cell receptor beta chains presented below share a single source sample, sequenced in a study. In TCRdb, the 5' RACE reads were re-called with MiXCR into one record per CDR3 protein. The data contain 4,500 to 6,000 distinct CDR3 sequences, 65% to 75% of them singletons. Cells sorted as Tregs were CD4+, CD25+ and CD127-/low. The sample comprised Tregs sorted from blood. The receptors derive from a female donor with breast cancer.

This clonotype was seen just once. This sequence joins TRBV11-2 and TRBJ2-1; possibly TRBD1 for D (5 bases). The V gene's germline CDR1 is SGHAT and CDR2 FQNNGV. V was cut by 1 base and J by 2 bases, with 12 bases left in between. The CDR3 loop spans 16 amino acids. CDR3 bases: TGTGCCAGCAGCTTAGGACGCCAGGGCGCCTACAATGAGCAGTTCTTC. Translated, it gives CASSLGRQGAYNEQFF.

The rearrangement uses TRBV10-3 and TRBJ2-7; D uncertain. The CDR3 totals 13 residues. Trimming removed 0 bases from V and 2 bases from J, with 5 bases in between. Per the germline V gene, CDR1 is ENHRY and CDR2 is SYGVKD. CDR3 nucleotides: TGTGCCATCAGTGAGTCTCTCACCTACGAGCAGTACTTC. Translation: CAISESLTYEQYF.

This chain connects TRBV18 to TRBJ2-1; 10 nucleotides agree with TRBD2. Per germline, CDR1 KGHSH and CDR2 LQKENI. The junction had 15 bases not matched to a gene; V was cut back by 0 bases and J by 7 bases. CDR3 size: 19 residues. DNA of the CDR3: TGTGCCAGCTCACCACCGATATGGTTAGCGGGGGGACCTACGAATGAGCAGTTCTTC. It yields the protein CASSPPIWLAGGPTNEQFF.

J is TRBJ1-1 and V is TRBV18; D not certain. Germline V CDR1 and CDR2: KGHSH, LQKENI. V was cut by 3 bases and J by 0 bases, with 17 bases left in between. This CDR3 has 17 residues. The CDR3 DNA reads as TGTGCCAGCTCACCTGGCTGGGAAACAAACCTGAACACTGAAGCTTTCTTT. Translating gives CASSPGWETNLNTEAFF. Full variable domain (outside the CDR3, taken from reference TRBV18 and TRBJ1-1): NAGVMQNPRHLVRRRGQEARLRCSPMKGHSHVYWYRQLPEEGLKFMVYLQKENIIDESGMPKERFSAEFPKEGPSILRIQQVVRGDSAAYFCASSPGWETNLNTEAFFGQGTRLTVV.

The chain has TRBV7-6 and TRBJ2-1, with TRBD2 matching 9 bases. CDR1 and CDR2 from the germline V gene are SGHVS and FNYEAQ. This CDR3 is 15 amino acids long. J lost 8 bases, V lost 2 bases, and 7 bases had no gene match. The CDR3 spells CASSLTLAGVDEQFF. CDR3 bases: TGTGCCAGCAGCTTAACTTTAGCGGGAGTCGATGAGCAGTTCTTC.

The chain couples TRBV7-6 to TRBJ2-2; 11 nucleotides align to TRBD2. The germline gives CDR1 SGHVS, CDR2 FNYEAQ. This CDR3 is 19 amino acids long. J lost 0 bases, V lost 1 base, and 7 bases had no gene match. The CDR3 sequence: CASSLVGLAGGTNTGELFF. The CDR3 DNA follows: TGTGCCAGCAGCTTAGTGGGGCTAGCGGGAGGTACGAACACCGGGGAGCTGTTTTTT. Filled out from reference TRBV7-6 and TRBJ2-2, the complete variable domain reads GAGVSQSPRYKVTKRGQDVALRCDPISGHVSLYWYRQALGQGPEFLTYFNYEAQQDKSGLPNDRFSAERPEGSISTLTIQRTEQRDSAMYRCASSLVGLAGGTNTGELFFGEGSRLTVL.

V usage is TRBV9 and J usage is TRBJ2-7; D is unresolved. The CDR3 is 15 amino acids. CDR1 and CDR2 (germline): SGDLS, YYNGEE. Between the trimmed V and J ends, which lost 1 base and 0 bases, there was a span of 11 bases. The CDR3 here is CASSVSDLSSYEQYF. The CDR3 DNA reads TGTGCCAGCAGCGTAAGCGATTTAAGCTCCTACGAGCAGTACTTC.

The chain has TRBV4-1 and TRBJ1-1; D is unclear. Per the germline V gene, CDR1 is MGHRA and CDR2 is YSYEKL. V was shortened by 3 bases and J by 5 bases, with 16 bases between the two germline ends. The CDR3 extends over 15 amino acids. CDR3 amino acids: CASSHVPREGTEAFF. As DNA, the CDR3 is TGCGCCAGCAGCCACGTACCCCGGGAGGGAACTGAAGCTTTCTTT.

On this clonotype: At one boundary the junction diverges from the germline segment, which might be a read error. The chain carries TRBV29-1 and TRBJ1-1; 9 bases agree with TRBD1. The CDR3 has 14 residues. Per germline, CDR1 SQVTM and CDR2 ANQGSEA. The CDR3 loop is CSVEVTGGGTEAFF. For the CDR3, the DNA is TGCAGCGTTGAAGTGACAGGGGGAGGCACTGAAGCTTTCTTC.

This clonotype showed up just a few times. This sequence joins TRBV20-1 and TRBJ2-5; D not certain. The CDR3 loop spans 11 amino acids. CDR1 and CDR2 from the germline V gene are DFQATT and SNEGSKA (reference sequence). Trimming pared 6 bases from V and 5 bases from J, leaving 10 bases between. The DNA of the CDR3 is TGCAGTGCCCCATTTTGGGAGACCCAGTACTTC. This translates into CSAPFWETQYF.

The chain links TRBV20-1 to TRBJ1-2, with D hard to call. Trimming removed 0 bases from V and 2 bases from J, with 7 bases in between. In germline, CDR1 is DFQATT, CDR2 SNEGSKA (reference sequence). The CDR3 covers 13 residues. For the CDR3, the DNA is TGCAGTGCTAGAGATCTGTTAAACTATGGCTACACCTTC. Translation gives CSARDLLNYGYTF.

For this clonotype: Germline is not matched at one junction end, which may reflect a read error. The chain links TRBV29-1 to TRBJ1-2; the D gene is possibly TRBD1 (6 bases). This CDR3 is 15 amino acids long. In germline, CDR1 is SQVTM, CDR2 ANQGSEA. The CDR3 nucleotides are TGCAGCGTTGAAGATCTGAGGGGGTGGGACTATGGCTACATCTTC. Translation: CSVEDLRGWDYGYIF.

This chain connects TRBV5-1 to TRBJ1-2, with D tentatively TRBD1 (5 bases). Germline lookup yields CDR1 SGHRS and CDR2 YFSETQ. The CDR3 covers 15 residues. V was trimmed by 0 bases and J by 2 bases, leaving 11 bases between them. CDR3 DNA sequence: TGCGCCAGCAGCTTGGGTGTCGACAGAAACTATGGCTACACCTTC. Its protein is CASSLGVDRNYGYTF.

The CDR3 region has the DNA TGTGCCAGCACCATAGCGGCTCACGAGACCCAGTACTTC. It specifies CASTIAAHETQYF. The gene calls are TRBV7-2 and TRBJ2-5; a possible D gene is TRBD2 (6 bases). V lost 7 bases to trimming and J lost 5 bases, with 14 bases between them. The length of the CDR3 is 13 residues. CDR1 SGHTA and CDR2 FQGNSA come from the germline V gene.

Details on this clonotype: One end of the junction varies from germline; a read error may be responsible. The chain employs TRBV7-7 and TRBJ2-1, with 10 bases that match TRBD1. Germline V CDR1 and CDR2: SSHAT, FNYEAQ (reference sequence). This CDR3 region has 14 residues. CDR3 nucleotides: TGTGCTAGCAGCCCCGGACAGGGGGGTCTTGAGCAGTTCTTC. The encoded protein is CASSPGQGGLEQFF.

The chain couples TRBV3-1 to TRBJ1-5, with D unresolved. The CDR3 length is 15 residues. Per the germline V gene, CDR1 is LGHDT and CDR2 is YNNKEL (reference sequence). With 0 bases removed from V and 1 base from J, the gap between germline ends came to 7 bases. The CDR3 region has the DNA TGTGCCAGCAGCCAAGATTTGAACAGCAATCAGCCCCAGCATTTT. It codes for CASSQDLNSNQPQHF.

The V call is TRBV12-3 or TRBV12-4, the J call TRBJ2-3, with 9 bases lining up with TRBD2. This CDR3 region has 15 residues. With 3 bases clipped from V and 4 bases from J, the junction kept 5 bases outside the gene matches. The CDR3 is CASSLSSGSPDTQYF. The CDR3 DNA sequence: TGTGCCAGCAGTTTGAGTAGCGGGAGCCCAGATACGCAGTATTTT.

This clonotype was detected a few times. The chain uses TRBV9 and TRBJ2-1, with a weak D call TRBD2 (6 bases). Trimming stripped 3 bases from V and 8 bases from J, with 18 bases between. The CDR3 covers 15 residues. Germline CDR1 reads SGDLS; CDR2 reads YYNGEE. CDR3 DNA sequence: TGTGCCAGCAGCGAACGTGGAGGGTCTGGGGATGAGCAGTTCTTC. It translates to CASSERGGSGDEQFF.